The clone carrying this TCR beta chain was recorded at least ten times. Its target is unknown. Preparation of the TCRbeta library was carried out with unique molecular identifiers. TCRdb re-called the PCR reads with MiXCR, one entry per CDR3 protein. This table has about 200,000 distinct CDR3 sequences, about 6.6% appearing once. The sample originates from a study of T-cell reconstitution after alpha-beta-depleted transplantation in children. Study-wide results and limits: Surviving recipient T cells and thymic progenitors produced the high day-60 TCRbeta diversity seen in some patients. T-cell counts and diversity were attributed mostly to newly produced T cells one year after transplant.

Trimming took 6 bases from V and 2 from J, leaving 10 bases between them. The CDR3 is 14 amino acids. This clonotype was sampled from a boy aged 2 to 10 with acute lymphoblastic leukemia, due to receive a stem cell transplant. The sample here was PBMCs, taken before TCRalphabeta/CD19-depleted stem cell transplant. This chain links TRBV12-3 or TRBV12-4 with TRBJ2-2, with a weak D call TRBD1 (6 bases). CDR3 amino acids: CASSKGQNTGELFF. The DNA for the CDR3 is TGTGCCAGCAGCAAGGGACAAAACACCGGGGAGCTGTTTTTT.